One sample yielded the 28 T cell receptor beta chains listed below, sequenced in a study of OX40 agonist ivuxolimab in advanced cancers. Assay: immunoSEQ multiplex PCR; the TCRdb copy retains only in-frame clones and omits some. The sample consists of about 48,000 clones, approximately 84% of them appearing once. The specimen comprised CD4+ or CD8+ T cells sorted from blood, sampled in a trial of the OX40 agonist ivuxolimab. The receptors were sampled from an adult with an advanced solid tumor such as melanoma, head and neck, liver or kidney cancer.

This clone was observed a single time. The CDR3 DNA sequence: TGTGCCAGCAGCCAAGGTACAGCGGGGGAGCTCTACGAGCAGTACTTC. Protein product: CASSQGTAGELYEQYF. The chain carries TRBV14 and TRBJ2-7, with 8 bases lining up with TRBD2. V shed 1 base and J 3 bases; nucleotides not matched to a gene: 8. Germline lookup yields CDR1 SGHDN and CDR2 FVKESK. The CDR3 length is 16 residues.

V gene TRBV27 combines with J gene TRBJ2-1; D ambiguous. V dropped 5 bases and J dropped 0 bases, with 14 bases sitting between them. The CDR3 sequence is 16 residues long. In germline, CDR1 is MNHEY, CDR2 SMNVEV (reference sequence). The CDR3 coding sequence is TGTGCCAGCAGTGCCTCAGGAATTAGCTCCTACAATGAGCAGTTCTTC. It yields the protein CASSASGISSYNEQFF.

The rearrangement links TRBV6-6 to TRBJ1-1, with 7 bases lining up with TRBD1. The CDR3 is 16 residues long. V gave up 6 bases and J gave up 0 bases; unmatched junction bases: 10. The germline V gene encodes CDR1 MNHNY and CDR2 SVGAGI (reference sequence). CDR3 DNA sequence: TGTGCCAGCAGGGATCAGGGGGTCGGTTTGAACACTGAAGCTTTCTTT. This codes for CASRDQGVGLNTEAFF.

The rearrangement joins TRBV28 to TRBJ1-2; no definite D call. This CDR3 spans 14 amino acids. Looked up from germline, CDR1 is MDHEN and CDR2 is SYDVKM. Trimming removed 6 bases from V and 3 bases from J, with 14 bases in between. The CDR3 nucleotides are TGTGCCAGCAGACCCGCCCGGAGAGACTATGGCTACACCTTC. Translation: CASRPARRDYGYTF.

The CDR3 protein is CASSLTGVNQPQHF. The CDR3 DNA reads TGTGCCAGCAGTTTAACAGGGGTCAATCAGCCCCAGCATTTT. The chain links TRBV6-1 to TRBJ1-5; 7 positions agree with TRBD1. V trimming: 5 bases; J trimming: 3 bases; junction bases outside the gene matches: 4. The V gene's germline CDR1 is MNHNS and CDR2 SASEGT. The CDR3 is 14 amino acids.

The chain employs TRBV10-3 and TRBJ2-5, with D possibly being TRBD2 (5 bases). The length of the CDR3 is 14 residues. The V end lost 2 bases, the J end lost 4 bases, and 11 bases lay between the germline ends. Germline V gene data show CDR1 as ENHRY and CDR2 as SYGVKD. This chain's CDR3 is CAISERQAGETQYF. CDR3 in DNA: TGTGCCATCAGTGAGAGGCAGGCGGGAGAGACCCAGTACTTC.

This clone was counted a single time. The chain combines TRBV6-1 with TRBJ2-4; TRBD1 matches 7 bases. J was trimmed by 0 bases and V by 2 bases; bases with no gene match: 4. The germline V gene encodes CDR1 MNHNS and CDR2 SASEGT. This CDR3 spans 16 amino acids. The CDR3 here is CASSERTGLAKNIQYF. The CDR3 DNA sequence: TGTGCCAGCAGTGAAAGGACAGGCCTAGCCAAAAACATTCAGTACTTC.

V and J are TRBV19 and TRBJ1-2; 7 positions agree with TRBD1. The V segment lost 2 bases and the J segment 8 bases; nucleotides outside the gene matches: 5. CDR1 is LNHDA, CDR2 SQIVND, per germline (reference sequence). This CDR3 is built from 13 residues. The CDR3 loop reads CASSILGGAGYTF. For the CDR3, the DNA is TGTGCCAGTAGTATACTAGGGGGCGCCGGCTACACCTTC.

The chain recombines TRBV6-1 with TRBJ2-5; unclear D gene. This CDR3 comprises 10 residues. The germline CDR1 and CDR2 sequences are MNHNS and SASEGT. V was trimmed by 7 bases and J by 7 bases, leaving 7 bases between them. The DNA of the CDR3 is TGTGCCAGCACCTTAAGGACCCAGTACTTC. This translates into CASTLRTQYF.

This chain uses TRBV5-1 with TRBJ1-6; 8 nucleotides match TRBD1. Trimming at V came to 4 bases and at J to 8 bases, leaving 5 bases not matched to a gene. Germline V gene sequence: CDR1 SGHRS, CDR2 YFSETQ. The CDR3 runs to 14 residues. For the CDR3, the DNA is TGCGCCAGCAGCGTGACAGGGGCGGATTCACCCCTCCACTTT. Residues: CASSVTGADSPLHF. The variable domain in full, with the rest retrieved from reference TRBV5-1 and TRBJ1-6, is KAGVTQTPRYLIKTRGQQVTLSCSPISGHRSVSWYQQTPGQGLQFLFEYFSETQRNKGNFPGRFSGRQFSNSRSEMNVSTLELGDSALYLCASSVTGADSPLHFGNGTRLTVT.

This clone has just one count. This rearrangement joins TRBV4-3 to TRBJ2-3; 8 nucleotides line up with TRBD2. J was trimmed by 0 bases and V by 0 bases; bases with no gene match: 5. Germline V CDR1 and CDR2: LGHNA, YSLEER. This CDR3 is 17 amino acids long. The CDR3 DNA follows: TGCGCCAGCAGCCAAGAAAGTACGGGGGGGAGCACAGATACGCAGTATTTT. This codes for CASSQESTGGSTDTQYF.

This clone has more than one count but fewer than ten. The chain links TRBV4-3 to TRBJ1-6; unclear D gene. Trimming shortened V by 1 base and J by 7 bases, and 11 bases separated the two germline ends. This CDR3 region has 15 residues. The V gene's germline CDR1 is LGHNA and CDR2 YSLEER. In nucleotides, the CDR3 is TGCGCCAGCAGCCAAGTCGCCCGATCAAATTCACCCCTCCACTTT. This translates into CASSQVARSNSPLHF.

The rearrangement uses TRBV7-8 and TRBJ2-1; possible D gene TRBD2, 6 bases. CDR1 is SGHVS and CDR2 is FQNEAQ in the germline V gene. The CDR3 is 15 amino acids. V gave up 8 bases and J gave up 10 bases, with 24 bases separating them. DNA of the CDR3: TGTGCCAGCCGACTAGTGAGAGGGCGGACACACGAGCAGTTCTTC. It codes for CASRLVRGRTHEQFF.

The chain links TRBV15 to TRBJ2-5, with D possibly being TRBD1 (5 bases). The CDR3 sequence is 12 residues long. The V and J ends lost 7 bases and 7 bases respectively, with 13 bases between them. CDR1 is LNHNV and CDR2 is YYDKDF in the germline V gene (reference sequence). This CDR3 is CATTTAKRTQYF. The CDR3, as DNA: TGTGCCACCACGACAGCCAAGAGGACCCAGTACTTC.

The CDR3 reads CASSTGTSGYEQYF. Written as DNA, the CDR3 is TGTGCCAGCAGCACCGGGACTAGCGGCTACGAGCAGTACTTC. This chain joins TRBV5-4 and TRBJ2-7, with 11 bases aligning to TRBD2. This CDR3 has 14 amino acids. The junction had 3 bases not matched to a gene; V was cut back by 4 bases and J by 3 bases. The germline V gene encodes CDR1 SGHNT and CDR2 YYREEE (reference sequence).

This clone has just one count. J is TRBJ2-7 and V is TRBV30, with a weak D call TRBD2 (5 bases). Germline V gives CDR1 GTSNPN, CDR2 SVGIG (reference sequence). The CDR3 runs 12 residues. V was pared by 2 bases and J by 3 bases, with 8 bases between. CDR3 DNA: TGTGCCTGGAGTCTAGCAGACTACGAGCAGTACTTC. Translation gives CAWSLADYEQYF.

The CDR3 DNA follows: TGTGCCAGCAGCTTGTCGCAGAGAATCTATGGCTACACCTTC. As protein: CASSLSQRIYGYTF. This chain joins TRBV5-6 and TRBJ1-2; D is uncertain. Germline CDR1 and CDR2: SGHDT and YYEEEE. The CDR3 runs 14 residues. The V end lost 1 base, the J end lost 4 bases, and 11 bases lay between the germline ends. The full variable domain, in which reference TRBV5-6 and TRBJ1-2 provide the parts outside the CDR3, is DAGVTQSPTHLIKTRGQQVTLRCSPKSGHDTVSWYQQALGQGPQFIFQYYEEEERQRGNFPDRFSGHQFPNYSSELNVNALLLGDSALYLCASSLSQRIYGYTFGSGTRLTVV.

The CDR3 sequence: CASSLGDLAGKNIQYF. Here the CDR3 DNA reads TGCGCCAGCAGCTTGGGGGACCTAGCGGGGAAAAACATTCAGTACTTC. The chain employs TRBV5-1 and TRBJ2-4, with 9 bases aligning to TRBD2. The V gene's germline CDR1 is SGHRS and CDR2 YFSETQ. Unmatched junction bases numbered 5, after V lost 0 bases and J lost 4 bases. This CDR3 has 16 residues.

This chain links TRBV30 with TRBJ2-2; 8 bases agree with TRBD2. This CDR3 contains 14 residues. The V segment lost 8 bases and the J segment 4 bases; nucleotides outside the gene matches: 9. Germline CDR1 is GTSNPN and CDR2 is SVGIG (reference sequence). The CDR3 DNA reads as TGTGCCGGGACCGGGAGGGCCCGCACCGGGGAGCTGTTTTTT. It specifies CAGTGRARTGELFF.

This clone was observed a single time. The rearrangement links TRBV5-6 to TRBJ2-5; D remains ambiguous. Germline assignment: CDR1 SGHDT and CDR2 YYEEEE. This CDR3 spans 16 amino acids. With 3 bases removed from V and 0 bases from J, the gap between germline ends came to 15 bases. CDR3 nucleotide sequence: TGTGCCAGCAGCTCAAGCTGGGCTTCGTACCAAGAGACCCAGTACTTC. Translating it yields CASSSSWASYQETQYF.

This chain uses TRBV7-2 with TRBJ2-5; D not resolved. CDR1 is SGHTA, CDR2 FQGNSA, per germline. The V end lost 5 bases, the J end lost 5 bases, and 12 bases lay between the germline ends. The CDR3 is made up of 13 amino acids. In DNA form, the CDR3 reads TGTGCCAGCAGCAAAGGGTCTACGGAGACCCAGTACTTC. It codes for CASSKGSTETQYF.

The chain joins TRBV7-6 to TRBJ2-7, with D unresolved. Per the germline V gene, CDR1 is SGHVS and CDR2 is FNYEAQ. This CDR3 is built from 13 residues. The V end lost 1 base, the J end lost 4 bases, and 8 bases lay between the germline ends. CDR3 DNA sequence: TGTGCCAGCAGCTTAGAGCGCACGTACGAGCAGTACTTC. It encodes CASSLERTYEQYF. Full variable domain (rest looked up from reference TRBV7-6 and TRBJ2-7): GAGVSQSPRYKVTKRGQDVALRCDPISGHVSLYWYRQALGQGPEFLTYFNYEAQQDKSGLPNDRFSAERPEGSISTLTIQRTEQRDSAMYRCASSLERTYEQYFGPGTRLTVT.

V and J are TRBV6-1 and TRBJ1-6; 11 bases are a match to TRBD1. Germline V lookup: CDR1 MNHNS, CDR2 SASEGT. Losses at the gene ends were 6 bases for V and 5 bases for J; bases not matched to a gene: 3. The CDR3 totals 15 residues. The CDR3 is CASSGTGGHNSPLHF. CDR3 sequence (DNA): TGTGCCAGCAGCGGGACAGGGGGTCATAATTCACCCCTCCACTTT.

The chain joins TRBV30 to TRBJ1-4; D unresolved. The V and J ends lost 6 bases and 8 bases respectively, with 16 bases between them. CDR3 length: 13 residues. Germline V gene data show CDR1 as GTSNPN and CDR2 as SVGIG (reference sequence). For the CDR3, the DNA is TGTGCCTGCCTTGACCGGCGGCGGGAAAAACTGTTTTTT. This encodes CACLDRRREKLFF.

V is TRBV7-8 and J is TRBJ2-7; unclear D gene. The CDR3 runs 12 residues. Germline CDR1 SGHVS, CDR2 FQNEAQ. Trimming took 2 bases from V and 2 from J, leaving 4 bases between them. The chain's CDR3 is CASSLSPYEQYF. In DNA, the CDR3 is TGTGCCAGCAGCTTATCCCCCTACGAGCAGTACTTC.

Only one count was recorded for this clone. The chain uses TRBV5-4 and TRBJ2-1; possibly TRBD1 or TRBD2 for D (6 bases each). Trimming left V 0 bases short and J 8 bases short, with 18 bases between. Germline CDR1 SGHNT, CDR2 YYREEE (reference sequence). The CDR3 covers 16 residues. The DNA of the CDR3 is TGTGCCAGCAGCTTGGATATCCTCAACGGGGGCTATGAGCAGTTCTTC. Its protein is CASSLDILNGGYEQFF.

About this clone: A junction boundary mismatches the germline segment, possibly from a read error. The chain combines TRBV7-6 with TRBJ1-4, with 8 bases identical to TRBD1. The germline gives CDR1 SGHVS, CDR2 FNYEAQ. The CDR3 is 15 amino acids. The CDR3 loop is CASSLARQGREKPFF. In DNA form, the CDR3 reads TGTGCCAGCAGCTTAGCCCGACAGGGGAGGGAAAAACCGTTTTTT.

This chain uses TRBV27 with TRBJ2-3; 7 positions match TRBD2. The V gene's germline CDR1 is MNHEY and CDR2 SMNVEV (reference sequence). The CDR3 is 15 amino acids. The ends lost 6 bases at V and 5 bases at J; junction bases unmatched: 11. The DNA of the CDR3 is TGTGCCAGCAGCTCCTGGGAGGGTTTGAGAGATACGCAGTATTTT. Amino acid sequence: CASSSWEGLRDTQYF.